These 32 T cell receptor beta chains were all obtained from the same sample, sequenced in a study of T cells in Graves' hyperthyroidism and ophthalmopathy. The source material, RNA transcripts, was used to amplify TCR beta CDR3 regions. Initially, a first-round RT-PCR of the TCR CDR3 employed the HTBI primer set. TCRdb reprocessed the multiplex PCR reads via MiXCR and lists one record per CDR3 protein. The table has around 580,000 distinct CDR3 sequences, under 60% seen once; the top ten hold about 8.3%. Sequencing used peripheral blood or thyroid tissue (not recorded which). The receptors shown here come from a woman between 18 and 29 years old with Graves' hyperthyroidism.

V usage is TRBV2 and J usage is TRBJ2-1; 8 nucleotides agree with TRBD1. V lost 4 bases, J lost 7 bases, and 15 bases stayed unmatched. CDR3 length equals 17 residues. Germline-derived CDR1 and CDR2 are SNHLY and FYNNEI. This CDR3 reads CASSAPGGASWTNEQFF. The CDR3, as DNA: TGTGCCAGCAGTGCCCCAGGGGGCGCCTCATGGACGAATGAGCAGTTCTTC. The whole variable domain, remainder taken from reference TRBV2 and TRBJ2-1, is EPEVTQTPSHQVTQMGQEVILRCVPISNHLYFYWYRQILGQKVEFLVSFYNNEISEKSEIFDDQFSVERPDGSNFTLKIRSTKLEDSAMYFCASSAPGGASWTNEQFFGPGTRLTVL.

The rearrangement uses TRBV24-1 and TRBJ1-5; 9 nucleotides line up with TRBD1. CDR1 is KGHDR, CDR2 SFDVKD, per germline. The CDR3 consists of 16 residues. After removal of 5 bases from V and 7 bases from J, the junction contained 11 bases not matched to a gene. CDR3 loop: CATSAPEGDRGQPQHF. For the CDR3, the DNA is TGTGCCACCAGTGCCCCCGAGGGCGACAGGGGGCAGCCCCAGCATTTT.

The table lists this clonotype with many counts. The J gene is TRBJ1-5, the V gene TRBV5-6; the D is unclear. There are 15 residues in the CDR3. V was cut by 1 base and J by 1 base, with 9 bases left in between. Germline CDR1 reads SGHDT; CDR2 reads YYEEEE. As DNA, the CDR3 is TGTGCCAGCAGCTTGCAGAGGTTCAGCAATCAGCCCCAGCATTTT. Protein sequence: CASSLQRFSNQPQHF.

With respect to this clonotype: One junction end disagrees with the germline gene, perhaps due to a read error. V gene TRBV12-5 combines with J gene TRBJ2-7; D perhaps matches TRBD2 (5 bases). This CDR3 has 12 amino acids. Germline V CDR1 and CDR2: LGHNT, FRNRAP. The CDR3 spells CASGTSSYERCF. CDR3 coding DNA: TGTGCTAGTGGTACGAGTTCCTACGAGCGGTGCTTC.

The chain recombines TRBV10-3 with TRBJ2-1, with 8 bases that match TRBD2. From germline, CDR1 is ENHRY and CDR2 SYGVKD. Trimming cost V 6 bases and J 3 bases; bases outside gene matches: 4. There are 14 residues in the CDR3. CDR3 nucleotides: TGTGCCATCAGAGAAAGCGGGAGCTACAATGAGCAGTTCTTC. Protein product: CAIRESGSYNEQFF.

The chain carries TRBV20-1 and TRBJ1-3; 9 nucleotides match TRBD1. Per germline, CDR1 DFQATT and CDR2 SNEGSKA (reference sequence). This CDR3 has 14 amino acids. V lost 0 bases and J lost 7; bases outside the gene matches: 4. The CDR3 here is CSAREQGAPNTIYF. DNA for the CDR3: TGCAGTGCTAGAGAACAGGGGGCGCCGAACACCATATATTTT.

This clonotype was seen many times. The V gene is TRBV20-1, the J gene TRBJ1-2; unclear D gene. The germline CDR1 and CDR2 sequences are DFQATT and SNEGSKA (reference sequence). The germline V and J ends were trimmed by 1 base and 7 bases, with 19 bases remaining between them. The CDR3 runs to 15 residues. The CDR3 reads CSARAAPKPRGGYTF. The CDR3 bases are TGCAGTGCTAGAGCAGCCCCCAAACCAAGAGGTGGCTACACCTTC.

The gene calls are TRBV7-2 and TRBJ1-1; 11 bases match TRBD1. J lost 1 base, V lost 5 bases, and 12 bases had no gene match. CDR1 is SGHTA, CDR2 FQGNSA, per germline. The CDR3 consists of 18 residues. CDR3: CASSRTGGTSWGNTEAFF. CDR3 coding DNA: TGTGCCAGCAGCCGGACAGGGGGCACATCCTGGGGGAACACTGAAGCTTTCTTT.

With regard to this clonotype: The junction departs from germline at one end; a sequencing error may be responsible. The V gene is TRBV7-9, the J gene TRBJ2-7, with 7 bases identical to TRBD2. CDR1 is SEHNR and CDR2 is FQNEAQ in the germline V gene (reference sequence). The CDR3 spans 15 residues. CDR3 sequence reads: CASSVSGQGSHEQYF. The CDR3 coding sequence is TGTGCCAGCAGCGTTAGCGGGCAGGGCTCCCACGAGCAGTACTTC.

The rearrangement links TRBV29-1 to TRBJ2-7; 12 bases line up with TRBD2. Germline CDR1 is SQVTM and CDR2 is ANQGSEA. The CDR3 is 14 amino acids. J was trimmed by 4 bases and V by 5 bases; bases with no gene match: 6. This CDR3 is CSVLAGGPEYEQYF. The CDR3, as DNA: TGCAGCGTTCTAGCGGGAGGGCCCGAGTACGAGCAGTACTTC.

The table lists this clonotype with many counts. The rearrangement uses TRBV7-3 and TRBJ1-1, with 9 bases fitting TRBD1. The CDR3 is 13 amino acids. Trimming cost V 5 bases and J 3 bases; bases outside gene matches: 1. In germline, CDR1 is SGHTA, CDR2 FQGTGA. The CDR3 DNA sequence: TGTGCCAGCAGCCGGACAGGGGACACTGAAGCTTTCTTT. Translating it yields CASSRTGDTEAFF.

This clonotype has ten or more counts. This chain connects TRBV2 to TRBJ2-1; D may match TRBD1 or TRBD2 (5 bases each). V lost 6 bases and J 7 bases, leaving 19 bases between the germline ends. Germline CDR1 and CDR2: SNHLY and FYNNEI. The CDR3 is made up of 15 amino acids. The CDR3 is CASSYPGTPGNEQFF. The CDR3 DNA follows: TGTGCCAGCAGCTACCCCGGGACCCCTGGGAATGAGCAGTTCTTC.

The rearrangement joins TRBV19 to TRBJ2-6; no definite D call. The CDR3 is 11 residues long. Germline V CDR1 and CDR2: LNHDA, SQIVND (reference sequence). This CDR3 is CARAGANVLTF. The CDR3 DNA sequence: TGTGCTAGGGCCGGGGCCAACGTCCTGACTTTC.

V is TRBV2 and J is TRBJ2-3; D is ambiguous. Looked up from germline, CDR1 is SNHLY and CDR2 is FYNNEI. V was trimmed by 2 bases and J by 2 bases, leaving 17 bases between them. The CDR3 extends over 17 amino acids. The CDR3 region has the DNA TGTGCCAGCAGTGAATTGAGGTCCTTAGAGTACACAGATACGCAGTATTTT. Protein: CASSELRSLEYTDTQYF.

The sample holds many counts of this clonotype. The rearrangement uses TRBV15 and TRBJ1-4; D is perhaps TRBD1 (6 bases). The germline V gene encodes CDR1 LNHNV and CDR2 YYDKDF (reference sequence). CDR3 length: 15 amino acids. V lost 1 base to trimming and J lost 3 bases, with 9 bases between them. CDR3 protein: CATSRVKGANEKLFF. CDR3 nucleotides: TGTGCCACCAGCAGAGTAAAGGGGGCTAATGAAAAACTGTTTTTT.

This clonotype came up once. The chain links TRBV18 to TRBJ1-5; 9 positions agree with TRBD1. Looked up from germline, CDR1 is KGHSH and CDR2 is LQKENI. CDR3 length: 17 residues. V lost 2 bases, J lost 0 bases, and 5 bases stayed unmatched. In nucleotides, the CDR3 is TGTGCCAGCTCACCATCGGGACAGGGATATAGCAATCAGCCCCAGCATTTT. Its translation is CASSPSGQGYSNQPQHF.

This clonotype was observed many times. The chain carries TRBV19 and TRBJ1-2; D possibly corresponds to TRBD1 (5 bases). The germline V gene has CDR1 LNHDA and CDR2 SQIVND (reference sequence). This CDR3 spans 13 amino acids. The ends were cut back, 7 bases at V and 6 bases at J, with 15 bases in the middle. CDR3 amino acids: CASTMTPGHGYTF. The CDR3 nucleotides read TGTGCCAGTACCATGACCCCAGGGCATGGCTACACCTTC.

The chain is built from TRBV24-1 and TRBJ1-5; possibly TRBD1 for D (5 bases). V lost 3 bases and J lost 1, with 18 bases in between. This CDR3 has 18 residues. Per the germline V gene, CDR1 is KGHDR and CDR2 is SFDVKD. The CDR3 protein is CATSDNDRGVGSNQPQHF. The CDR3 DNA sequence: TGTGCCACCAGTGATAACGACAGAGGAGTAGGAAGCAATCAGCCCCAGCATTTT.

In this sample, this clonotype turned up a few times. The V and J genes are TRBV27 and TRBJ1-1, with a tentative D call TRBD1 (5 bases). Deletions cut 6 bases from V and 1 base from J, with 12 bases between. Germline lookup yields CDR1 MNHEY and CDR2 SMNVEV (reference sequence). This CDR3 spans 14 amino acids. In DNA form, the CDR3 reads TGTGCCAGCAGGCGTGTGGGGGAGAACACTGAAGCTTTCTTT. This codes for CASRRVGENTEAFF.

V is TRBV20-1 and J is TRBJ2-2, with D unclear. CDR3 size: 15 residues. Germline CDR1 reads DFQATT; CDR2 reads SNEGSKA (reference sequence). Deletions cut 1 base from V and 7 bases from J, with 16 bases between. For the CDR3, the DNA is TGCAGTGCTAGAGGTGGTTTGGGTGTCGGCGGGGAGCTGTTTTTT. This codes for CSARGGLGVGGELFF.

The CDR3 DNA sequence: TGTGCCAGCAGTTCGCACACAGGGGACCGTGAAAAACTGTTTTTT. Translated, it gives CASSSHTGDREKLFF. The rearrangement uses TRBV12-3 or TRBV12-4 and TRBJ1-4, with 7 bases fitting TRBD1. This CDR3 is 15 amino acids long. The trim removed 4 bases at V and 7 bases at J, leaving 9 bases unmatched.

The rearrangement links TRBV7-8 to TRBJ1-6; 9 bases are a match to TRBD1. Trimming at V came to 2 bases and at J to 7 bases, leaving 6 bases not matched to a gene. CDR3 length: 16 amino acids. CDR1 is SGHVS, CDR2 FQNEAQ, per germline. The CDR3 spells CASSLKGTGKNSPLHF. The CDR3 region has the DNA TGTGCCAGCAGCTTAAAAGGGACAGGGAAGAATTCACCCCTCCACTTT. The entire variable domain, with the rest obtained from reference TRBV7-8 and TRBJ1-6, is as follows: GAGVSQSPRYKVAKRGQDVALRCDPISGHVSLFWYQQALGQGPEFLTYFQNEAQLDKSGLPSDRFFAERPEGSVSTLKIQRTQQEDSAVYLCASSLKGTGKNSPLHFGNGTRLTVT.

J is TRBJ2-3 and V is TRBV2; TRBD2 might be the D (6 bases). Germline lookup yields CDR1 SNHLY and CDR2 FYNNEI. The CDR3 spans 13 residues. V gave up 7 bases and J gave up 2 bases, with 10 bases separating them. This CDR3 reads CASTRGPTDTQYF. As DNA, the CDR3 is TGTGCCAGCACGCGGGGCCCCACAGATACGCAGTATTTT.

The chain is built from TRBV4-1 and TRBJ1-2; 8 nucleotides line up with TRBD1. This CDR3 comprises 14 residues. Germline V gene data show CDR1 as MGHRA and CDR2 as YSYEKL. Trimming removed 0 bases from V and 8 bases from J; junction bases left unmatched: 5. CDR3 amino acids: CASSQDGQGRGYTF. The CDR3 coding sequence is TGCGCCAGCAGCCAAGATGGACAGGGAAGAGGCTACACCTTC.

The V and J genes are TRBV7-8 and TRBJ2-6, with D perhaps TRBD2 (6 bases). This CDR3 has 17 residues. Germline V gene sequence: CDR1 SGHVS, CDR2 FQNEAQ. Trimming left V 8 bases short and J 5 bases short, with 22 bases between. CDR3 sequence reads: CASVGGTGEVWANVLTF. CDR3 nucleotide sequence: TGTGCCAGCGTGGGAGGCACCGGGGAGGTGTGGGCCAACGTCCTGACTTTC.

The rearrangement joins TRBV7-8 to TRBJ2-3; D is possibly TRBD2 (6 bases). The CDR3 covers 14 residues. Trimming took off 7 bases at V and 1 base at J, with 12 bases between the two ends. In germline, CDR1 is SGHVS, CDR2 FQNEAQ. Here the CDR3 DNA reads TGTGCCAGCACTAAACCGGGGGGCACAGATACGCAGTATTTT. The encoded protein is CASTKPGGTDTQYF. The entire variable domain, with the rest obtained from reference TRBV7-8 and TRBJ2-3, is as follows: GAGVSQSPRYKVAKRGQDVALRCDPISGHVSLFWYQQALGQGPEFLTYFQNEAQLDKSGLPSDRFFAERPEGSVSTLKIQRTQQEDSAVYLCASTKPGGTDTQYFGPGTRLTVL.

This clonotype appeared a few times. The genes are TRBV24-1 and TRBJ1-5; 12 bases agree with TRBD1. V dropped 4 bases and J dropped 6; count of bases not matched to a gene: 6. CDR1 is KGHDR and CDR2 is SFDVKD in the germline V gene. The CDR3 has 16 amino acids. The CDR3 DNA follows: TGTGCCACCAGTGACAAGGGACAGGGGGCCTTTCAGCCCCAGCATTTT. Translated: CATSDKGQGAFQPQHF.

This clonotype was detected many times. The V and J genes are TRBV20-1 and TRBJ1-1, with no clear D. Trimming shortened V by 7 bases and J by 0 bases, and 12 bases separated the two germline ends. Germline V gene data show CDR1 as DFQATT and CDR2 as SNEGSKA (reference sequence). This CDR3 spans 13 amino acids. The CDR3 spells CSVSRAMNTEAFF. DNA for the CDR3: TGCAGTGTTAGTCGAGCCATGAACACTGAAGCTTTCTTT.

On this clonotype itself: This is likely a read error, given that the CDR3 carries no conserved phenylalanine or tryptophan at its end. The DNA is omitted, as the CDR3 cannot be located on it reliably, and the CDR3 follows TCRdb's listing. This chain connects TRBV10-3 to TRBJ2-7; TRBD1 was called by the table and not checked on the DNA. Germline V CDR1 and CDR2: ENHRY, SYGVKD. Inclusive of both ends, the CDR3 amounts to 8 amino acids. The CDR3 here is CAISAPYG.

J is TRBJ1-2 and V is TRBV30; the match to TRBD1 covers 9 bases. The germline gives CDR1 GTSNPN, CDR2 SVGIG (reference sequence). The CDR3 length is 14 residues. V shed 5 bases, J shed 2 bases, and the junction held 6 bases outside the gene matches. CDR3 region: CAWGSGQGNYGYTF. The CDR3 nucleotides read TGTGCCTGGGGCTCGGGACAGGGAAACTATGGCTACACCTTC.

Ten or more counts support this clonotype. The rearrangement joins TRBV13 to TRBJ2-7, with D perhaps being TRBD1 or TRBD2 (5 bases each). CDR3 length equals 16 residues. The V end lost 5 bases, the J end lost 0 bases, and 17 bases lay between the germline ends. The germline V gene encodes CDR1 PRHDT and CDR2 FYEKMQ (reference sequence). DNA for the CDR3: TGTGCCAGCAGCCCTATCGGGACGCCAAGCTCCTACGAGCAGTACTTC. This sequence encodes CASSPIGTPSSYEQYF. Looking up the rest from reference TRBV13 and TRBJ2-7 gives the full variable domain: AAGVIQSPRHLIKEKRETATLKCYPIPRHDTVYWYQQGPGQDPQFLISFYEKMQSDKGSIPDRFSAQQFSDYHSELNMSSLELGDSALYFCASSPIGTPSSYEQYFGPGTRLTVT.

The J gene is TRBJ1-2, the V gene TRBV5-5, with 9 bases aligning to TRBD1. Germline V CDR1 and CDR2: SGHKS, YYEKEE (reference sequence). Losses at the gene ends were 5 bases for V and 6 bases for J; bases not matched to a gene: 14. The CDR3 is 16 amino acids. The CDR3 spells CASRNPGQGYSHGYTF. CDR3 bases: TGTGCCAGCAGGAATCCGGGACAGGGTTATTCGCATGGCTACACCTTC.